This T cell receptor beta chain originates from a study of T cells expressing NK-cell markers. Study-level information: Repertoire data for TCR beta were derived from sorted T cells (CD3+CD56+NKG2C+, CD3+CD56+NKG2C- and CD3+CD56-NKG2C+).

The CDR3 has 13 amino acids. Germline assignment: CDR1 KGHSH and CDR2 LQKENI. UMIs were included in TCR beta cDNA generated by 5'RACE template switching. Following a re-call of the 5' RACE reads, TCRdb has one entry per CDR3 protein and lacks DNA. The ten most abundant clones cover 4.2% of a sample with hundreds of thousands of distinct CDR3 sequences. The chain joins TRBV18 to TRBJ2-1; absent DNA, TCRdb's TRBD1 call cannot be checked. The sample consisted of blood T cells: a sorted CD56 or NKG2C T cell subset, CD4+ or CD8+ T cells, or bulk PBMC T cells (not recorded which). The source of this sequence is a woman aged 18 to 69 in good health. CDR3: CASSPGAGGEQFF.